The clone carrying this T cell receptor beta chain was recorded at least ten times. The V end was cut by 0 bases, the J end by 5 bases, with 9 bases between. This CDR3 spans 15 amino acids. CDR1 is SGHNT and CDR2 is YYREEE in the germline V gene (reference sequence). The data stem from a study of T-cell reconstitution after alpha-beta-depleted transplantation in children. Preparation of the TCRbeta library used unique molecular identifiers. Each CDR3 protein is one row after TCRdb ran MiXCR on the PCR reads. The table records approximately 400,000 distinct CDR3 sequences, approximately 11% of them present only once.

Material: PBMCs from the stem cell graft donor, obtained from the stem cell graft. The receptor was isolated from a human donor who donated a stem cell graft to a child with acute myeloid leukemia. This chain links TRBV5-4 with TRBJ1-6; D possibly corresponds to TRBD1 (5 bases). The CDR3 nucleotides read TGTGCCAGCAGCTTGGCAAAGGGGAATAATTCACCCCTCCACTTT. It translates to CASSLAKGNNSPLHF. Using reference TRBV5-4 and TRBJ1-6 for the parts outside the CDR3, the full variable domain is ETGVTQSPTHLIKTRGQQVTLRCSSQSGHNTVSWYQQALGQGPQFIFQYYREEENGRGNFPPRFSGLQFPNYSSELNVNALELDDSALYLCASSLAKGNNSPLHFGNGTRLTVT.